This T cell receptor beta chain originates from a study of blood T cell repertoires in COVID-19. Background on the study: The samples span acute and convalescent COVID-19 from the United States, Italy and Spain. PBMCs, B-cell-depleted T cells, or T cells provided the cDNA or gDNA that made up the material.

This CDR3 is built from 15 residues. CDR1 and CDR2 (germline): SGHRS, YFSETQ. V dropped 2 bases and J dropped 4; count of bases not matched to a gene: 3. As processed by the authors: Amplifying reference gene primers gave estimates of nucleated cell counts. Assay: immunoSEQ multiplex PCR; the TCRdb copy retains only in-frame clones and omits some. D and trimming were read from the DNA, whereas the V and J calls and clone size are those reported in that table. The sample includes around 130,000 clones, about 87% of them seen just once. The chain couples TRBV5-1 to TRBJ2-3; 11 bases line up with TRBD2. Sample: peripheral blood. The receptor was isolated from a woman in her forties or fifties with acute or convalescent COVID-19. The CDR3 region is CASSFLAGGPDTQYF. CDR3 nucleotide sequence: TGCGCCAGCAGCTTCCTAGCGGGAGGCCCAGATACGCAGTATTTT. The full variable domain, completed using reference TRBV5-1 and TRBJ2-3, is KAGVTQTPRYLIKTRGQQVTLSCSPISGHRSVSWYQQTPGQGLQFLFEYFSETQRNKGNFPGRFSGRQFSNSRSEMNVSTLELGDSALYLCASSFLAGGPDTQYFGPGTRLTVL.